The rows below give T cell receptor beta chains drawn from one sample of a study of blood T cell repertoires in COVID-19. Generated by immunoSEQ multiplex PCR, the TCRdb table keeps only in-frame clones and is missing some. The sample consists of around 380,000 clones, 70% to 90% of them appearing once. The material sequenced was PBMCs or T cells enriched from blood (not recorded which). These TCRs come from a man between 25 and 39 years old who had recovered from COVID-19. Each CDR3 is given without its conserved first and last residue. A D gene is named only where the DNA matches it firmly.

>TRBV7-9|TRBJ2-7|TRBD2
ASSRTSASYEQY
>TRBV7-9|TRBJ1-1|-
ASSLAGRGNPNTEAF
>TRBV7-9|TRBJ2-7|TRBD1
ASSTTGYEQY
>TRBV9|TRBJ2-3|TRBD2
ASSVAAGGSTDTQY
>TRBV11-2|TRBJ1-1|-
ASSHFRENTEAF
>TRBV9|TRBJ2-2|TRBD1
ASSVMGTVNTGELF
>TRBV7-6|TRBJ2-3|TRBD2
ASSLAGGTDTQY
>TRBV19|TRBJ1-1|-
ASMAKAGEAF
>TRBV19|TRBJ2-1|TRBD2
ASSIRTSGDHEQF
>TRBV3-1/TRBV3-2|TRBJ2-5|-
ASSRLGTEQETQY
>TRBV12-5|TRBJ2-7|-
ASGLVQMNGISYEQY
>TRBV10-2|TRBJ2-1|TRBD2
ASRSSGGTYNEQF
>TRBV2|TRBJ2-3|-
ASSEQSTDTQY
>TRBV18|TRBJ1-2|TRBD1
ASSLGPGQQSYGYT
>TRBV3-1/TRBV3-2|TRBJ1-1|-
ASSYRNLNTEAF
>TRBV2|TRBJ1-2|TRBD1
ASCPDRGLRGYT
>TRBV6-5|TRBJ1-1|-
ASSYSSRGTTEAF
>TRBV7-3|TRBJ1-1|-
ASSLTPLGLRNTEAF
>TRBV6-1|TRBJ1-1|TRBD1
ASSEGTVTAF
>TRBV7-3|TRBJ1-2|TRBD1
ASSSQGTDGYT
>TRBV28|TRBJ2-6|-
ASSFRSSGANVLT
>TRBV4-3|TRBJ2-4|-
ASRPSTGIADIQY
>TRBV5-1|TRBJ1-2|TRBD1
ASTLTGGNYGYT
>TRBV2|TRBJ2-3|TRBD2
ASSQLAGGVDTQY
>TRBV9|TRBJ2-1|TRBD1
ASSRGDRLNNEQF
>TRBV30|TRBJ1-4|-
AWSVRRGGAVGEKLF
>TRBV5-1|TRBJ1-1|-
ASSLATGIFDTEAF
>TRBV6-5|TRBJ1-6|-
ASSYEGSPLH